This is a list of T cell receptor beta chains from one sample in a study of shared clonotypes between healthy human individuals. The protocol was immunoSEQ multiplex PCR, while the TCRdb copy is restricted to in-frame clones and leaves out a portion. The sample lists about 2.2 million clones; just over 90% were seen once. Source material: naive CD8+ T cells from PBMCs. Receptor source: a man aged 18 to 29 in good health. Some clones in this sample may be carry-over from other donors' samples. The CDR3 runs from the conserved cysteine through the conserved F or W. The order of the fields is J gene, V gene, clone size, D gene, CDR3 protein, CDR3 DNA. D genes are given only for firm matches. Clone size, where shown, is once, few, many, or a class for clones that have expanded.

TRBJ2-7 TRBV2 . . CASRAGELAYEQYF TGTGCCAGCAGGGCAGGGGAGCTAGCCTACGAGCAGTACTTC
TRBJ2-7 TRBV27 . TRBD2 CASSFVASGRYEQYF TGTGCCAGCAGTTTTGTTGCTAGCGGGAGATACGAGCAGTACTTC
TRBJ1-1 TRBV27 few . CASSLNGRNTEAFF TGTGCCAGCAGTTTAAACGGACGGAACACTGAAGCTTTCTTT
TRBJ2-7 TRBV7-2 . TRBD2 CASSLGLAGDEQYF TGTGCCAGCAGCTTAGGGCTAGCGGGCGACGAGCAGTACTTC
TRBJ1-1 TRBV6-1 . . CASSEHRTLMNTEAFF TGTGCCAGCAGTGAACACCGGACACTTATGAACACTGAAGCTTTCTTT
TRBJ2-7 TRBV30 . . CAWWVPRSYEQYF TGTGCCTGGTGGGTCCCTAGGTCCTACGAGCAGTACTTC
TRBJ1-1 TRBV11-2 . . CASVRSGNGALGTEAFF TGTGCCAGCGTGCGTAGTGGGAATGGGGCACTCGGGACTGAAGCTTTCTTT
TRBJ2-5 TRBV21-1 . . CASSKREACDGAQYF TGTGCCAGCAGCAAACGGGAGGCTTGTGATGGGGCCCAGTACTTC
TRBJ1-2 TRBV6-5 . . CASSYNARIDGYTF TGTGCCAGCAGTTACAACGCACGCATTGATGGCTACACCTTC
TRBJ2-7 TRBV27 . . CASSYLMGGAGEQYF TGTGCCAGCAGTTACCTAATGGGGGGCGCGGGCGAGCAGTACTTC
TRBJ1-1 TRBV18 . TRBD1 CASSPPHFPGTANTEAFF TGTGCCAGCTCACCACCACACTTCCCCGGGACAGCGAACACTGAAGCTTTCTTT
TRBJ1-2 TRBV11-2 . . CASSPGAGYGYTF TGTGCCAGCAGCCCAGGGGCGGGCTATGGCTACACCTTC
TRBJ2-5 TRBV7-9 . . CASSLGGGETQYF TGTGCCAGCAGCCTGGGGGGAGGCGAGACCCAGTACTTC
TRBJ1-1 TRBV4-3 . . CASSQDRGPLTEAFF TGCGCCAGCAGCCAAGATCGGGGCCCACTCACTGAAGCTTTCTTT
TRBJ2-7 TRBV27 . . CASRRQLSYEQYF TGTGCCAGCAGGAGACAACTCTCCTACGAGCAGTACTTC
TRBJ2-3 TRBV19 once . CASSISGGGYSVADTQYF TGTGCCAGTAGTATTTCCGGGGGCGGCTACTCGGTGGCAGATACGCAGTATTTT
TRBJ2-1 TRBV2 . . CASSVGGNEQFF TGTGCCAGCAGTGTAGGGGGTAATGAGCAGTTCTTC
TRBJ2-7 TRBV4-1 . . CASSQDKSRSYEQYF TGCGCCAGCAGCCAAGATAAGTCGCGGTCCTACGAGCAGTACTTC
TRBJ2-7 TRBV6-6 . . CASSLRGGEQYF TGTGCCAGCAGTTTACGAGGAGGCGAGCAGTACTTC
TRBJ1-1 TRBV6-5 . . CASSWGGRANTEAFF TGTGCCAGCAGTTGGGGGGGTAGAGCAAACACTGAAGCTTTCTTT
TRBJ2-5 TRBV6-5 . . CASSYSMRVGETQYF TGTGCCAGCAGTTACTCGATGAGGGTTGGGGAGACCCAGTACTTC
TRBJ2-7 TRBV5-1 once . CASSLEGGAYEQYF TGCGCCAGCAGCTTGGAAGGCGGCGCCTACGAGCAGTACTTC